One TCR beta chain is described in this entry. The sample belongs to a study of T cell responses to AZD1222 COVID-19 vaccine. Germline V CDR1 and CDR2: GTSNPN, SVGIG (reference sequence). Trimming left V 5 bases short and J 9 bases short, with 14 bases between. This CDR3 region has 13 residues. Sequencing was performed with immunoSEQ multiplex PCR; in TCRdb, only in-frame clones are kept and a portion is missing. The sample holds around 130,000 clones, 86% seen once. The source material was peripheral blood, sampled 28 days after the second AZD1222 dose. This TCR came from an adult who received the AZD1222 COVID-19 vaccine. The chain joins TRBV30 to TRBJ1-6; D remains unclear. CDR3 sequence reads: CAWGGRTLSPLHF. Written as DNA, the CDR3 is TGTGCCTGGGGAGGGCGGACCCTTTCACCCCTCCACTTT.